This TCR beta chain was sequenced in a study of OX40 agonist ivuxolimab in advanced cancers. This CDR3 comprises 13 residues. Germline CDR1 reads MDHEN; CDR2 reads SYDVKM. Trimming shortened V by 2 bases and J by 4 bases, and 8 bases separated the two germline ends. Method: immunoSEQ multiplex PCR; TCRdb's copy keeps in-frame clones and lacks some. The sample includes about 40,000 clones, about 85% of them seen just once. This sample comprised CD4+ or CD8+ T cells sorted from blood, obtained in a trial of the OX40 agonist ivuxolimab. The receptor's source is an adult with an advanced solid tumor such as melanoma, head and neck, liver or kidney cancer. The genes are TRBV28 and TRBJ1-1; perhaps TRBD1 as D (5 bases). CDR3 loop: CASSLIGGTEAFF. CDR3 nucleotide sequence: TGTGCCAGCAGTTTAATCGGGGGCACTGAAGCTTTCTTT.